Each of the 7 T cell receptor beta chains below was sequenced from the same sample in a study of blood T cell repertoires in COVID-19. Clones were sequenced by immunoSEQ multiplex PCR, and TCRdb holds only the in-frame ones, with some missing. The sample comprises over 85,000 clones, about four fifths of which are singletons, and approximately 24% rests with the top ten. Sequenced: peripheral blood. Receptors originate from a human donor in a cohort sampled during active COVID-19.

This clone was recorded a few times. The sample holds other DNA sequences that translate to the same CDR3. The chain employs TRBV6-2 or TRBV6-3 and TRBJ2-7, with 7 bases identical to TRBD2. There are 14 residues in the CDR3. CDR1 MNHEY and CDR2 SVGEGT come from the germline V gene. V was pared by 2 bases and J by 4 bases, with 5 bases of the junction left unmatched. CDR3 amino acids: CASSYVRERYEQYF. The CDR3 region has the DNA TGTGCCAGCAGTTACGTGCGGGAGAGGTACGAGCAGTACTTC.

The V call is TRBV3-1 (or the pseudogene TRBV3-2), the J call TRBJ2-3; D gene unclear. Looked up from germline, CDR1 is LGHDT and CDR2 is YNNKEL (reference sequence). V shed 2 bases and J shed 4 bases, with 16 bases lying between them. This CDR3 is 16 amino acids long. CDR3 nucleotides: TGTGCCAGCAGCCAATCTCCCGACTTAGCCCCAGATACGCAGTATTTT. As protein: CASSQSPDLAPDTQYF.

The CDR3 nucleotides are TGCGCCAGCAGCCAGCCCGCCCCGCTAGCGGAAAACCACGGGGAGCTGTTTTTT. This codes for CASSQPAPLAENHGELFF. The chain uses TRBV4-3 and TRBJ2-2; 7 positions match TRBD2. This CDR3 is 18 amino acids long. V lost 3 bases, J lost 7 bases, and 17 bases stayed unmatched. Germline values: CDR1 LGHNA, CDR2 YSLEER.

The chain joins TRBV18 to TRBJ1-1, with a weak D call TRBD1 (6 bases). Germline CDR1 is KGHSH and CDR2 is LQKENI. V lost 3 bases to trimming and J lost 1 base, with 12 bases between them. The CDR3 has 15 amino acids. CDR3 sequence: CASSPQWTANTEAFF. CDR3 in DNA: TGTGCCAGCTCACCGCAGTGGACAGCGAACACTGAAGCTTTCTTT.

The chain is built from TRBV14 and TRBJ2-1; TRBD2 might be the D (5 bases). CDR1 SGHDN and CDR2 FVKESK come from the germline V gene. This CDR3 is built from 14 residues. Deletions cut 4 bases from V and 2 bases from J, with 9 bases between. DNA of the CDR3: TGTGCCAGCAGCCTAGCGCCGACCTACAATGAGCAGTTCTTC. It yields the protein CASSLAPTYNEQFF.

This chain links TRBV10-3 with TRBJ1-4; D is ambiguous. V lost 3 bases and J lost 5, with 13 bases in between. From germline, CDR1 is ENHRY and CDR2 SYGVKD. This CDR3 comprises 15 residues. CDR3 sequence (DNA): TGTGCCATCAGTGAAAGCCAGGAAAGGAATGAAAAACTGTTTTTT. It translates to CAISESQERNEKLFF.

In DNA, the CDR3 is TGTGCCAGCAGCCTAGAGGGGACAGCCCGCTCCTACAATGAGCAGTTCTTC. Encoded protein: CASSLEGTARSYNEQFF. The chain links TRBV4-2 to TRBJ2-1, with 7 bases lining up with TRBD1. The V segment lost 4 bases and the J segment 0 bases; nucleotides outside the gene matches: 9. Germline CDR1 reads LGHNA; CDR2 reads YNFKEQ. The CDR3 length is 17 residues.